Below are 18 T cell receptor beta chains sequenced from a single sample in a study of blood T cell repertoires in COVID-19. TCRdb keeps only in-frame clones here, not all; method: immunoSEQ multiplex PCR. The repertoire holds tens of thousands of clones, with 88% as singletons. The sample comprised peripheral blood. The receptors were sampled from a human donor with active COVID-19. The donor label of this sample is uncertain.

This clone was seen just once. A junction end diverges from the germline sequence, so it may reflect a read error. This chain uses TRBV10-2 with TRBJ1-4; D perhaps matches TRBD1 (5 bases). There are 13 residues in the CDR3. The germline gives CDR1 WSHSY, CDR2 SAAADI. CDR3 coding DNA: TGCGCCAGCTCCCGGGGGGAAGTAGGAAAAACTGTTTTT. It codes for CASSRGEVGKTVF.

The chain has TRBV18 and TRBJ2-1; possible D gene TRBD2, 6 bases. The V end lost 3 bases, the J end lost 12 bases, and 15 bases lay between the germline ends. Germline CDR1 KGHSH, CDR2 LQKENI. CDR3 size: 13 residues. In DNA form, the CDR3 reads TGTGCCAGCTCACCGGAGGGGAGGTGGGTGCAGTTCTTC. Its protein product is CASSPEGRWVQFF.

The chain has TRBV5-1 and TRBJ2-3; weak D call: TRBD2 (5 bases). There are 16 residues in the CDR3. Germline assignment: CDR1 SGHRS and CDR2 YFSETQ. The V end lost 4 bases, the J end lost 6 bases, and 21 bases lay between the germline ends. This chain's CDR3 is CASSLSTFAGGDTQYF. CDR3 DNA: TGCGCCAGCAGCCTCTCGACGTTTGCGGGCGGCGATACGCAGTATTTT. Looking up the rest from reference TRBV5-1 and TRBJ2-3 gives the full variable domain: KAGVTQTPRYLIKTRGQQVTLSCSPISGHRSVSWYQQTPGQGLQFLFEYFSETQRNKGNFPGRFSGRQFSNSRSEMNVSTLELGDSALYLCASSLSTFAGGDTQYFGPGTRLTVL.

This rearrangement joins TRBV24-1 to TRBJ1-4; TRBD1 matches at 7 bases. The CDR3 is 12 amino acids. CDR1 KGHDR and CDR2 SFDVKD come from the germline V gene. V dropped 4 bases and J dropped 12; count of bases not matched to a gene: 4. DNA for the CDR3: TGTGCCACCAGTGACACCAGGGGGGAACTGTTTTTT. The encoded protein is CATSDTRGELFF.

CDR3 DNA: TGTGCCAGCAGATTTGAGAAATCCGGGCAGCCCCAGCATTTT. The encoded protein is CASRFEKSGQPQHF. The chain links TRBV6-5 to TRBJ1-5; unclear D gene. The germline CDR1 and CDR2 sequences are MNHEY and SVGAGI. The V end lost 6 bases, the J end lost 7 bases, and 16 bases lay between the germline ends. This CDR3 comprises 14 residues.

V gene TRBV11-3 combines with J gene TRBJ2-3; 11 nucleotides line up with TRBD1. There are 15 residues in the CDR3. Trimming at V came to 0 bases and at J to 9 bases, leaving 5 bases not matched to a gene. Germline CDR1 SGHNT, CDR2 YENEEA. In DNA, the CDR3 is TGTGCCAGCAGCTTAGAGGAAGGACAGGGGGCGACGCAGTATTTT. Amino acids: CASSLEEGQGATQYF.

The chain couples TRBV5-6 to TRBJ1-5; the D gene is possibly TRBD1 (5 bases). CDR1 and CDR2 (germline): SGHDT, YYEEEE. V lost 2 bases and J 6 bases, leaving 12 bases between the germline ends. CDR3 length: 14 residues. The CDR3 DNA is TGTGCCAGCAGCTTCGGCCAGGGTGGTCAGCCCCAGCATTTT. Protein: CASSFGQGGQPQHF.

V gene TRBV18 combines with J gene TRBJ2-5; TRBD1 aligns across 10 bases. With 6 bases clipped from V and 5 bases from J, the junction kept 12 bases outside the gene matches. Germline loops: CDR1 KGHSH, CDR2 LQKENI. The CDR3 length is 16 residues. The CDR3 loop is CASSQGTGALGETQYF. The CDR3 coding sequence is TGTGCCAGCTCTCAAGGGACAGGGGCCCTTGGGGAGACCCAGTACTTC.

The rearrangement uses TRBV5-1 and TRBJ2-7, with TRBD2 matching over 8 bases. This CDR3 region has 16 residues. V lost 0 bases to trimming and J lost 4 bases; unmatched junction nucleotides: 9. The germline V gene encodes CDR1 SGHRS and CDR2 YFSETQ. The CDR3 DNA reads TGCGCCAGCAGCTTGGGTGGTAGCGGGGTACCATACGAGCAGTACTTC. Amino acids: CASSLGGSGVPYEQYF.

V is TRBV6-5 and J is TRBJ1-1, with D possibly being TRBD1 (5 bases). Germline loops: CDR1 MNHEY, CDR2 SVGAGI. Trimming pared 6 bases from V and 1 base from J, leaving 9 bases between. This CDR3 has 13 amino acids. CDR3 region: CASRVTANTEAFF. Here the CDR3 DNA reads TGTGCCAGCAGGGTGACAGCGAACACTGAAGCTTTCTTT.

The rearrangement joins TRBV14 to TRBJ2-1, with 13 bases identical to TRBD2. The CDR3 runs to 16 residues. Germline CDR1 and CDR2: SGHDN and FVKESK. With V trimmed by 3 bases and J by 3 bases, 2 bases remained unmatched. The CDR3 here is CASSQGLAGIYNEQFF. In DNA form, the CDR3 reads TGTGCCAGCAGCCAGGGACTAGCGGGAATCTACAATGAGCAGTTCTTC. Filled out from reference TRBV14 and TRBJ2-1, the complete variable domain reads EAGVTQFPSHSVIEKGQTVTLRCDPISGHDNLYWYRRVMGKEIKFLLHFVKESKQDESGMPNNRFLAERTGGTYSTLKVQPAELEDSGVYFCASSQGLAGIYNEQFFGPGTRLTVL.

The chain employs TRBV18 and TRBJ1-2; TRBD1 agrees at 9 bases. The V segment lost 4 bases and the J segment 6 bases; nucleotides outside the gene matches: 12. The CDR3 has 16 amino acids. Germline values: CDR1 KGHSH, CDR2 LQKENI. For the CDR3, the DNA is TGTGCCAGCTCACAGGACAGGGGATACCGGGTGGATGGCTACACCTTC. It encodes CASSQDRGYRVDGYTF.

The DNA for the CDR3 is TGTGCCAGCAGCCAAGATCCAGCGGGAGGGCCGGGCGGGGAGCTGTTTTTT. It specifies CASSQDPAGGPGGELFF. The J gene is TRBJ2-2, the V gene TRBV4-2, with 10 positions matching TRBD2. The CDR3 consists of 17 residues. J was trimmed by 7 bases and V by 0 bases; bases with no gene match: 8. Germline V gene data show CDR1 as LGHNA and CDR2 as YNFKEQ.

This chain connects TRBV5-6 to TRBJ2-1; TRBD2 matches at 8 bases. Germline-derived CDR1 and CDR2 are SGHDT and YYEEEE. The CDR3 is 18 amino acids. The J segment lost 4 bases and the V segment lost 4 bases, leaving 16 bases of the junction unmatched. The CDR3 protein is CASSPLSSGGPGYNEQFF. The CDR3 DNA reads TGTGCCAGCAGCCCCCTGTCGAGCGGGGGACCCGGGTACAATGAGCAGTTCTTC.

This sequence joins TRBV9 and TRBJ2-3; the D gene is possibly TRBD2 (6 bases). Germline V gene lookup returns CDR1 SGDLS and CDR2 YYNGEE. This CDR3 has 13 residues. Deletions cut 0 bases from V and 8 bases from J, with 10 bases between. The CDR3 spells CASSVEGGATQYF. The CDR3 DNA is TGTGCCAGCAGCGTAGAGGGCGGGGCTACGCAGTATTTT.

The V and J genes are TRBV5-1 and TRBJ2-1, with a weak D call TRBD1 (5 bases). The CDR3 runs 15 residues. The V end lost 0 bases, the J end lost 3 bases, and 10 bases lay between the germline ends. CDR1 and CDR2 (germline): SGHRS, YFSETQ. CDR3 bases: TGCGCCAGCAGCTTGGGGGGCTCGATCTACAATGAGCAGTTCTTC. The encoded protein is CASSLGGSIYNEQFF.

V gene TRBV2 combines with J gene TRBJ2-3, with 13 bases matching TRBD2. The CDR3 is made up of 19 amino acids. Germline trimming cut 3 bases from V and 4 bases from J; bases unmatched to any gene: 13. Germline V lookup: CDR1 SNHLY, CDR2 FYNNEI. Here the CDR3 reads CASSESRGTSGVPADTQYF. Written as DNA, the CDR3 is TGTGCCAGCAGTGAGTCCAGGGGGACTAGCGGGGTACCGGCAGATACGCAGTATTTT.

The V and J genes are TRBV28 and TRBJ2-7; 9 bases fit TRBD1. J was trimmed by 2 bases and V by 5 bases; bases with no gene match: 10. This CDR3 comprises 16 residues. CDR1 is MDHEN and CDR2 is SYDVKM in the germline V gene. CDR3 region: CASSPWTGDTPYEQYF. The CDR3 DNA sequence: TGTGCCAGCAGTCCCTGGACAGGGGACACCCCCTACGAGCAGTACTTC.